This TCR beta chain was recorded in a study of T cells in Graves' hyperthyroidism and ophthalmopathy. Germline loops: CDR1 LNHDA, CDR2 SQIVND (reference sequence). The length of the CDR3 is 14 residues. Between the trimmed V and J ends, which lost 2 bases and 6 bases, there was a span of 12 bases. The table lists this clonotype with a few counts. RNA transcripts gave rise to amplified TCR beta CDR3 regions. A set of HTBI primers served as the primers for a first-round RT-PCR of the TCR CDR3. In TCRdb, the multiplex PCR reads were re-called with MiXCR into one record per CDR3 protein. The sample has approximately 300,000 distinct CDR3 sequences; about 15% are singletons.

What was sequenced was blood. The chain combines TRBV19 with TRBJ2-3; D may match TRBD1 or TRBD2 (5 bases each). The TCR was taken from a man aged 25 to 40 with Graves' hyperthyroidism. The CDR3 is CASSIPGTLDTQYF. In DNA form, the CDR3 reads TGTGCCAGTAGTATACCGGGGACCTTGGATACGCAGTATTTT.